These 4 T cell receptor beta chains came from one sample sequenced in a study of tumor-infiltrating lymphocytes in primary liver carcinoma. It was from roughly 20-30 mg of unsorted bulk tissue that RNA and DNA were co-extracted. Synthesis of TCR beta cDNA was carried out from 500 ng total RNA with a constant-region primer. Three nested multiplex PCR rounds of slightly modified ARM-PCR generated TCR beta libraries. Use of TRBV1-TRBV30 forward primers with a C-beta reverse primer characterized the first two PCR rounds, which lasted about 9 cycles each. TCRdb processed the multiplex PCR reads anew with MiXCR; each CDR3 protein has one entry. The data contain approximately 92,000 distinct CDR3 sequences, around 68% of them singletons. Sequenced sample: tumor-adjacent normal liver tissue. The receptors here all came from a man aged 35 to 55 with primary liver carcinoma and hepatitis B virus infection.

Only one count was recorded for this clonotype. A much larger clone is a single base away; this may be a read error. The chain links TRBV4-2 to TRBJ2-1; TRBD2 aligns across 8 bases. The CDR3 length is 16 residues. V was clipped by 2 bases and J by 5 bases; unmatched bases: 8. CDR1 is LGHNA and CDR2 is YNFKEQ in the germline V gene. CDR3 amino acids: CASSQTNSGIHNEQFF. In DNA form, the CDR3 reads TGTGCCAGCAGCCAAACGAATAGCGGGATTCACAATGAGCAGTTCTTC.

Of note for this clonotype: No conserved phenylalanine or tryptophan ends this CDR3, so it is likely a read error. The gene calls are TRBV6-6 and TRBJ1-4; 9 bases agree with TRBD1. The CDR3 is made up of 16 amino acids. The V gene's germline CDR1 is MNHNY and CDR2 SVGAGI (reference sequence). V was clipped by 4 bases and J by 8 bases; unmatched bases: 11. CDR3 amino acids: CASSSQRTGEQEKLFL. In DNA, the CDR3 is TGTGCCAGCAGTTCTCAGCGGACAGGGGAACAAGAAAAACTGTTTCTT.

Remarks on this clonotype: The junction does not match germline at one end; this may be a read error. This sequence joins TRBV12-3 or TRBV12-4 and TRBJ2-2; the match to TRBD1 covers 7 bases. CDR3 length: 12 amino acids. The CDR3 DNA is TGTGCCTGCAGCACAGGGGCCGGGGAGCTGTTTTTC. Translated, it gives CACSTGAGELFF.

This clonotype appeared a few times. The rearrangement links TRBV6-5 to TRBJ2-1; weak D call: TRBD2 (5 bases). V was clipped by 4 bases and J by 4 bases, with 14 bases between them. Germline V gives CDR1 MNHEY, CDR2 SVGAGI. The CDR3 runs to 15 residues. CDR3 protein: CASSLTGFVYNEQFF. As DNA, the CDR3 is TGTGCCAGCAGTTTGACGGGATTTGTATACAATGAGCAGTTCTTC.